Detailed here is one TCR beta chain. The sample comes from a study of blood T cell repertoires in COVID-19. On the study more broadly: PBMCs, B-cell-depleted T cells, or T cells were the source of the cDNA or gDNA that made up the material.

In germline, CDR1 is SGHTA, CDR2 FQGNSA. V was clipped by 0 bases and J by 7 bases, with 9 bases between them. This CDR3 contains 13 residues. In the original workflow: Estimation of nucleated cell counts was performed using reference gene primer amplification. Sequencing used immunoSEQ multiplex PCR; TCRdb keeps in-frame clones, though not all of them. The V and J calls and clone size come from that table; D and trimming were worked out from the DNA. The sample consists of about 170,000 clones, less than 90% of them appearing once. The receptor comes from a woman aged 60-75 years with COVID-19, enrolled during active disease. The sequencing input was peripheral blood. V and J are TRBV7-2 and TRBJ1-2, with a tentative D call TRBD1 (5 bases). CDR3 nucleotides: TGTGCCAGCAGCTTAGCCAGGGTATCTGGCTACACCTTC. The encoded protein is CASSLARVSGYTF.